These 15 T cell receptor beta chains were all obtained from the same sample, sequenced in a study of blood T cell repertoires in COVID-19. Only in-frame clones appear in the TCRdb table, and some are missing; sequencing was by immunoSEQ multiplex PCR. The profile shows under 200,000 clones, 82% of them singletons. What was sequenced was PBMCs or T cells enriched from blood (not recorded which). The receptors stem from an older woman with acute COVID-19.

The rearrangement links TRBV19 to TRBJ2-3; 8 positions agree with TRBD2. The CDR3 loop spans 16 amino acids. CDR1 LNHDA and CDR2 SQIVND come from the germline V gene (reference sequence). With 6 bases clipped from V and 0 bases from J, the junction kept 8 bases outside the gene matches. CDR3 sequence reads: CASSRTSTSSTDTQYF. The CDR3, as DNA: TGTGCCAGTAGCAGGACTAGCACTTCGAGCACAGATACGCAGTATTTT.

This clone was found a few times. The chain employs TRBV28 and TRBJ2-2, with D perhaps TRBD1 (6 bases). V gave up 6 bases and J gave up 0 bases, with 14 bases separating them. From germline, CDR1 is MDHEN and CDR2 SYDVKM. The CDR3 extends over 16 amino acids. The CDR3 region is CASRPSGAANTGELFF. The CDR3 DNA reads as TGTGCCAGCAGACCTTCAGGGGCAGCGAACACCGGGGAGCTGTTTTTT.

There are a few counts of this clone. The chain recombines TRBV6-6 with TRBJ1-4; D might be TRBD1 (6 bases). There are 17 residues in the CDR3. V gave up 5 bases and J gave up 2 bases, with 18 bases separating them. Per the germline V gene, CDR1 is MNHNY and CDR2 is SVGAGI (reference sequence). The CDR3 reads CASSRQGKGFTNEKLFF. CDR3 nucleotides: TGTGCCAGCAGTCGGCAGGGGAAAGGGTTCACTAATGAAAAACTGTTTTTT.

This chain links TRBV7-9 with TRBJ1-1, with D hard to call. The germline gives CDR1 SEHNR, CDR2 FQNEAQ (reference sequence). This CDR3 is built from 12 residues. Trimming removed 4 bases from V and 6 bases from J, with 9 bases in between. CDR3 sequence (DNA): TGTGCCAGCAGCTCGGTTAGCCCTGAAGCTTTCTTT. This sequence encodes CASSSVSPEAFF. Variable domain in full (rest from reference TRBV7-9 and TRBJ1-1): DTGVSQNPRHKITKRGQNVTFRCDPISEHNRLYWYRQTLGQGPEFLTYFQNEAQLEKSRLLSDRFSAERPKGSFSTLEIQRTEQGDSAMYLCASSSVSPEAFFGQGTRLTVV.

The J gene is TRBJ1-2, the V gene TRBV27, with D possibly being TRBD1 (6 bases). This CDR3 contains 13 residues. Germline V gene sequence: CDR1 MNHEY, CDR2 SMNVEV (reference sequence). The germline V and J ends were trimmed by 6 bases and 2 bases, with 10 bases remaining between them. CDR3 DNA: TGTGCCAGCAGCTCCACAGGGAACTATGGCTACACCTTC. It translates to CASSSTGNYGYTF.

The V call is TRBV19, the J call TRBJ1-5, with a possible D match to TRBD1 (6 bases). The CDR3 sequence is 15 residues long. In germline, CDR1 is LNHDA, CDR2 SQIVND (reference sequence). V lost 8 bases to trimming and J lost 2 bases, with 16 bases between them. CDR3 sequence reads: CASEDWGLGNQPQHF. The CDR3, as DNA: TGTGCCAGTGAAGACTGGGGGCTCGGCAATCAGCCCCAGCATTTT.

This chain links TRBV28 with TRBJ1-5; TRBD1 is a possible D gene (5 bases). Germline V gene data show CDR1 as MDHEN and CDR2 as SYDVKM. This CDR3 is built from 16 residues. V lost 3 bases and J 2 bases, leaving 14 bases between the germline ends. In DNA form, the CDR3 reads TGTGCCAGCAGTTTTAGGGGCCCGTCTGGCAATCAGCCCCAGCATTTT. As protein: CASSFRGPSGNQPQHF.

The chain couples TRBV7-8 to TRBJ1-5, with D tentatively TRBD1 (6 bases). Germline-derived CDR1 and CDR2 are SGHVS and FQNEAQ. V was clipped by 6 bases and J by 1 base, with 16 bases between them. The CDR3 is made up of 16 amino acids. CDR3 residues: CASSPLWGLSNQPQHF. In DNA form, the CDR3 reads TGTGCCAGCAGTCCCTTATGGGGGCTGAGCAATCAGCCCCAGCATTTT.

The chain couples TRBV30 to TRBJ2-2; D unresolved. The CDR3 loop spans 17 amino acids. Germline assignment: CDR1 GTSNPN and CDR2 SVGIG (reference sequence). V was clipped by 4 bases and J by 2 bases, with 20 bases between them. CDR3 sequence (DNA): TGTGCCTGGACCCTTGGCATAGACAACGTAAACACCGGGGAGCTGTTTTTT. It specifies CAWTLGIDNVNTGELFF.

With regard to this clone: The CDR3 does not close with the conserved phenylalanine or tryptophan, likely indicating a read error. It is unclear where the CDR3 begins or ends on the DNA, so no DNA is shown, and the CDR3 is as TCRdb lists it. V and J are TRBV30 and TRBJ2-7; TRBD1 is the table's D call and was not checked against the DNA. The CDR3 length is 11 residues, termini included. The germline CDR1 and CDR2 sequences are GTSNPN and SVGIG (reference sequence). The CDR3 loop is CAWSLGGQGRL.

This clone is a singleton in its sample. The rearrangement links TRBV6-5 to TRBJ1-1; 7 bases line up with TRBD1. Trimming removed 6 bases from V and 3 bases from J; junction bases left unmatched: 7. The V gene's germline CDR1 is MNHEY and CDR2 SVGAGI. The CDR3 is 14 residues long. CDR3 DNA: TGTGCCAGCAGCAAAGGGGGCCCAGACACTGAAGCTTTCTTT. It translates to CASSKGGPDTEAFF.

The CDR3 protein is CASSLFSGENQPQHF. As DNA, the CDR3 is TGTGCCAGCAGTTTATTCTCAGGGGAGAATCAGCCCCAGCATTTT. The V call is TRBV27, the J call TRBJ1-5; tentatively, D is TRBD1 (6 bases). V was trimmed by 1 base and J by 4 bases, leaving 11 bases between them. This CDR3 has 15 amino acids. From germline, CDR1 is MNHEY and CDR2 SMNVEV (reference sequence).

The chain links TRBV6-5 to TRBJ2-7, with D possibly TRBD2 on 5 matching bases. Germline loops: CDR1 MNHEY, CDR2 SVGAGI. Trimming pared 6 bases from V and 12 bases from J, leaving 21 bases between. The CDR3 extends over 13 amino acids. CDR3 nucleotide sequence: TGTGCCAGCAGAGTGGCCCCAAGACTACATCGGTACTTC. Translating it yields CASRVAPRLHRYF.

This rearrangement joins TRBV6-1 to TRBJ1-2; unclear D gene. Trimming took 0 bases from V and 7 from J, leaving 12 bases between them. Germline-derived CDR1 and CDR2 are MNHNS and SASEGT. This CDR3 region has 14 residues. Here the CDR3 reads CASSEARGRSGYTF. Written as DNA, the CDR3 is TGTGCCAGCAGTGAAGCGCGGGGTAGGTCTGGCTACACCTTC.

The J gene is TRBJ1-3, the V gene TRBV7-2; D uncertain. Germline V gene lookup returns CDR1 SGHTA and CDR2 FQGNSA. The CDR3 length is 14 residues. Trimming took off 2 bases at V and 4 bases at J, with 9 bases between the two ends. CDR3 protein: CASSLPTIGNTIYF. CDR3 coding DNA: TGTGCCAGCAGCTTACCGACAATCGGAAACACCATATATTTT.